This TCR beta chain was captured by sequencing in a study of blood T cell repertoires in COVID-19. Study as a whole: Sample material is recorded as cDNA or gDNA derived from T cells, B-cell-depleted T cells, or PBMCs.

J was trimmed by 5 bases and V by 1 base; bases with no gene match: 2. The CDR3 spans 15 residues. Per germline, CDR1 SGHNT and CDR2 YENEEA. Clones were sequenced by immunoSEQ multiplex PCR, and TCRdb holds only the in-frame ones, with some missing. The data hold more than 150,000 clones, with approximately 79% observed a single time. The source is a man between 25 and 39 years old with active or convalescent COVID-19. The chain joins TRBV11-3 to TRBJ2-1; 10 bases map to TRBD2. The sample was peripheral blood. CDR3 sequence: CASSLGLAGDNEQFF. Here the CDR3 DNA reads TGTGCCAGCAGCTTAGGGCTAGCGGGGGACAATGAGCAGTTCTTC.